Shown below are 14 T cell receptor beta chains from a single sample sequenced in a study of CD8 T cells in Susac syndrome. Random hexamers served to reverse transcribe roughly 0.45 to 1 ug RNA. From the immunoSEQ multiplex PCR reads, TCRdb called clonotypes with MiXCR, one entry per CDR3 protein. The profile covers approximately 230,000 distinct CDR3 sequences, with over 85% appearing a single time and around 0.07% taken by the ten largest. Source material: CD4+ T cells from PBMCs. Receptor source: a human donor with multiple sclerosis.

V gene TRBV6-6 combines with J gene TRBJ1-5; D is possibly TRBD1 (5 bases). Germline V lookup: CDR1 MNHNY, CDR2 SVGAGI (reference sequence). This CDR3 has 15 residues. V was pared by 6 bases and J by 2 bases, with 14 bases between. The DNA for the CDR3 is TGTGCCAGCAGACCACTCCGGGACGGCAATCAGCCCCAGCATTTT. Translating gives CASRPLRDGNQPQHF.

The chain couples TRBV29-1 to TRBJ2-3; D not certain. Germline V CDR1 and CDR2: SQVTM, ANQGSEA. The CDR3 totals 11 residues. V gave up 7 bases and J gave up 6 bases, with 11 bases separating them. The CDR3 DNA follows: TGCAGCGCCCGAGATACGGATACGCAGTATTTT. Residues: CSARDTDTQYF.

The count of this clonotype is one. The chain is built from TRBV18 and TRBJ2-2; either TRBD1 or TRBD2 may fit D (5 bases each). Germline V gene data show CDR1 as KGHSH and CDR2 as LQKENI. Trimming took 3 bases from V and 1 from J, leaving 15 bases between them. The CDR3 covers 17 residues. In DNA, the CDR3 is TGTGCCAGCTCACCGCGGACCGGGACGGGGAACACCGGGGAGCTGTTTTTT. This gives the protein CASSPRTGTGNTGELFF.

The V and J genes are TRBV2 and TRBJ2-2; D tentatively reads TRBD1 or TRBD2 (5 bases each). There are 15 residues in the CDR3. The V gene's germline CDR1 is SNHLY and CDR2 FYNNEI. V gave up 0 bases and J gave up 4 bases, with 9 bases separating them. DNA of the CDR3: TGTGCCAGCAGTGAAGCGCTTGGGGGCACCGGGGAGCTGTTTTTT. Its translation: CASSEALGGTGELFF.

The CDR3 is CASTPRAGRIAEQFF. The CDR3 region has the DNA TGTGCCAGCACCCCCCGTGCTGGTCGCATAGCTGAGCAGTTCTTC. This rearrangement joins TRBV6-5 to TRBJ2-1; no clear D gene. V was cut by 7 bases and J by 9 bases, with 22 bases left in between. The CDR3 is 15 residues long. Germline CDR1 and CDR2: MNHEY and SVGAGI.

The chain joins TRBV12-3 or TRBV12-4 to TRBJ1-6; 9 bases are a match to TRBD1. The J segment lost 8 bases and the V segment lost 6 bases, leaving 8 bases of the junction unmatched. This CDR3 contains 15 residues. The CDR3 sequence is CASSKRDRGYSPLHF. CDR3 nucleotide sequence: TGTGCCAGCAGCAAAAGAGACAGGGGGTATTCACCCCTCCACTTT.

The rearrangement joins TRBV10-3 to TRBJ2-5; the D gene is possibly TRBD2 (6 bases). CDR3 length: 14 residues. V lost 4 bases to trimming and J lost 5 bases, with 14 bases between them. Germline V gene lookup returns CDR1 ENHRY and CDR2 SYGVKD. The CDR3 reads CAISVPGAWETQYF. CDR3 DNA sequence: TGTGCCATCAGTGTTCCGGGAGCCTGGGAGACCCAGTACTTC.

The rearrangement uses TRBV9 and TRBJ1-1, with D uncertain. The V end lost 0 bases, the J end lost 4 bases, and 7 bases lay between the germline ends. The CDR3 contains 13 residues. CDR1 and CDR2 from the germline V gene are SGDLS and YYNGEE. The CDR3 region is CASSVEAGTEAFF. Written as DNA, the CDR3 is TGTGCCAGCAGCGTAGAGGCCGGCACTGAAGCTTTCTTT.

V gene TRBV7-2 combines with J gene TRBJ2-3; D not certain. V lost 4 bases, J lost 6 bases, and 14 bases lay in between. Germline loops: CDR1 SGHTA, CDR2 FQGNSA. The CDR3 extends over 14 amino acids. The CDR3 is CASSYRWFRDTQYF. The CDR3 coding sequence is TGTGCCAGCAGCTACCGGTGGTTCCGGGATACGCAGTATTTT.

J is TRBJ2-5 and V is TRBV9; TRBD2 matches 13 bases. The germline CDR1 and CDR2 sequences are SGDLS and YYNGEE. The V and J ends lost 3 bases and 5 bases, in that order; junction bases with no gene match: 7. The CDR3 covers 16 residues. CDR3 nucleotides: TGTGCCAGCAGCGGACGGACTAGCGGGAGTATGGAGACCCAGTACTTC. Encoded protein: CASSGRTSGSMETQYF.

The chain joins TRBV5-1 to TRBJ2-3; 8 bases are shared with TRBD1. V trimming: 4 bases; J trimming: 5 bases; junction bases outside the gene matches: 12. CDR3 length: 16 residues. Germline V gene data show CDR1 as SGHRS and CDR2 as YFSETQ. This chain's CDR3 is CASSVTGVGIQDTQYF. In nucleotides, the CDR3 is TGCGCCAGCAGCGTGACAGGGGTAGGGATACAAGATACGCAGTATTTT.

This chain uses TRBV19 with TRBJ1-2; 8 bases agree with TRBD1. With 1 base clipped from V and 6 bases from J, the junction kept 4 bases outside the gene matches. Germline-derived CDR1 and CDR2 are LNHDA and SQIVND (reference sequence). CDR3 length: 14 residues. The CDR3 loop is CASSIAQGANGYTF. DNA for the CDR3: TGTGCCAGTAGTATAGCGCAGGGGGCTAATGGCTACACCTTC.

The rearrangement links TRBV20-1 to TRBJ1-2, with D possibly being TRBD1 (5 bases). There are 14 residues in the CDR3. CDR1 and CDR2 (germline): DFQATT, SNEGSKA (reference sequence). With 3 bases removed from V and 6 bases from J, the gap between germline ends came to 17 bases. CDR3 nucleotides: TGCAGTGCTAGTTCGGGGCTGGGGAACCATGGCTACACCTTC. Translated, it gives CSASSGLGNHGYTF.

The rearrangement links TRBV7-8 to TRBJ1-1; D gene uncertain. The length of the CDR3 is 14 residues. Germline CDR1 and CDR2: SGHVS and FQNEAQ. Trimming removed 7 bases at V and 4 bases at J, with 16 bases between. CDR3 coding DNA: TGTGCCAGCACCCCCGAAGGGCTTGGCACTGAAGCTTTCTTT. Encoded protein: CASTPEGLGTEAFF.